The entry below describes one TCR beta chain. Its antigen is as yet unknown. The record originates from a study of STAT3 mutations in large granular lymphocyte leukemia. Study-wide results and caveats: In about 30% of the 18 patients, new TCR clonotypes emerged after therapy. In several patients, dominant TCR clone burden exceeded STAT3 mutant burden. Every T-cell large granular lymphocyte leukemia patient had at least one immunodominant TCR beta clonotype.

Trimming removed 3 bases at V and 2 bases at J, with 13 bases between. The germline V gene encodes CDR1 LNHDA and CDR2 SQIVND (reference sequence). The CDR3 runs 15 residues. Each sample's TCRbeta library yielded on average around 41,000 productive templates. Profiling relied on immunoSEQ multiplex PCR, and the TCRdb table lists in-frame clones only, not all of them. Here the sample spans approximately 15,000 clones, around 90% being singletons. The chain links TRBV19 to TRBJ2-5; tentatively, D is TRBD1 or TRBD2 (6 bases each). This receptor was taken from a man aged 35 to 55 with T-cell large granular lymphocyte leukemia. Some clones in this sample may be carry-over from other donors' samples. The sequenced sample was peripheral blood mononuclear cells. The CDR3 DNA sequence: TGTGCCAGTAGTATCGGAGGGGGGATTCAAGAGACCCAGTACTTC. This encodes CASSIGGGIQETQYF. The full variable domain, its missing parts supplied by reference TRBV19 and TRBJ2-5, is DGGITQSPKYLFRKEGQNVTLSCEQNLNHDAMYWYRQDPGQGLRLIYYSQIVNDFQKGDIAEGYSVSREKKESFPLTVTSAQKNPTAFYLCASSIGGGIQETQYFGPGTRLLVL.